The rows below give T cell receptor beta chains drawn from one sample of a study of T cell responses to AZD1222 COVID-19 vaccine. Some clones are missing from TCRdb's copy, which holds only in-frame ones; the method was immunoSEQ multiplex PCR. The profile shows 75,000 to 85,000 clones, 90% of them singletons. Material: peripheral blood, obtained on day 0 of AZD1222 vaccination. The receptors come from an adult in good health. Both conserved end residues are part of each CDR3. Fields, in order: clone size, V gene, D gene, J gene, CDR3 protein, CDR3 DNA. D genes are given only for firm matches. Clone size is stated in some rows and not others, as once, few, many or a class when expanded.

abundance: NA
v_gene: TRBV6-2/TRBV6-3
d_gene: TRBD2
j_gene: TRBJ2-2
CDR3aa: CASSSIRDYLTGELFF
CDR3nt: TGTGCCAGCAGTTCAATCCGGGACTACCTCACCGGGGAGCTGTTTTTT

abundance: few
v_gene: TRBV5-1
d_gene: TRBD1
j_gene: TRBJ1-1
CDR3aa: CASSFTGDTEAFF
CDR3nt: TGCGCCAGCAGCTTCACAGGGGATACTGAAGCTTTCTTT

abundance: NA
v_gene: TRBV4-1
d_gene: TRBD2
j_gene: TRBJ2-2
CDR3aa: CASSQLWLADTGELFF
CDR3nt: TGCGCCAGCAGCCAATTGTGGCTAGCGGACACCGGGGAGCTGTTTTTT

abundance: NA
v_gene: TRBV11-3
d_gene: NA
j_gene: TRBJ1-3
CDR3aa: CASSLVGTSSGNTIYF
CDR3nt: TGTGCCAGCAGCTTAGTTGGGACATCCTCTGGAAACACCATATATTTT

abundance: NA
v_gene: TRBV27
d_gene: NA
j_gene: TRBJ1-6
CDR3aa: CASSLRSNNSPLHF
CDR3nt: TGTGCCAGCAGTCTACGATCGAACAATTCACCCCTCCACTTT

abundance: NA
v_gene: TRBV11-3
d_gene: NA
j_gene: TRBJ2-2
CDR3aa: CASSLTGIGELFF
CDR3nt: TGTGCCAGCAGCTTAACAGGGATCGGGGAGCTGTTTTTT

abundance: NA
v_gene: TRBV7-2
d_gene: NA
j_gene: TRBJ1-6
CDR3aa: CASSLVSGANSPLHF
CDR3nt: TGTGCCAGCAGCTTAGTTTCAGGCGCTAATTCACCCCTCCACTTT

abundance: NA
v_gene: TRBV7-8
d_gene: NA
j_gene: TRBJ1-5
CDR3aa: CASSLLVTGQPQHF
CDR3nt: TGTGCCAGCAGCTTACTGGTGACTGGTCAGCCCCAGCATTTT

abundance: NA
v_gene: TRBV20-1
d_gene: NA
j_gene: TRBJ1-6
CDR3aa: CSASGGHYNSPLHF
CDR3nt: TGCAGTGCTAGTGGGGGGCATTATAATTCACCCCTCCACTTT

abundance: few
v_gene: TRBV11-3
d_gene: TRBD2
j_gene: TRBJ2-3
CDR3aa: CASSSPPGLAGSLGDTQYF
CDR3nt: TGTGCCAGCAGCTCCCCTCCGGGACTAGCGGGAAGTCTAGGAGATACGCAGTATTTT

abundance: NA
v_gene: TRBV4-1
d_gene: NA
j_gene: TRBJ1-6
CDR3aa: CASSQEFSHGSPLHF
CDR3nt: TGCGCCAGCAGCCAAGAGTTTAGCCATGGGTCACCCCTCCACTTT

abundance: NA
v_gene: TRBV13
d_gene: NA
j_gene: TRBJ2-7
CDR3aa: CASSISNYEQYF
CDR3nt: TGTGCCAGCAGCATATCGAACTACGAGCAGTACTTC

abundance: NA
v_gene: TRBV7-3
d_gene: TRBD2
j_gene: TRBJ2-1
CDR3aa: CASSSGTTTYNEQFF
CDR3nt: TGTGCCAGCAGCTCCGGGACTACAACCTACAATGAGCAGTTCTTC

abundance: NA
v_gene: TRBV18
d_gene: NA
j_gene: TRBJ1-2
CDR3aa: CASSLSDGDGYTF
CDR3nt: TGTGCCAGCTCACTATCAGACGGAGATGGCTACACCTTC

abundance: NA
v_gene: TRBV15
d_gene: NA
j_gene: TRBJ1-1
CDR3aa: CATSRDNRRNTEAFF
CDR3nt: TGTGCCACCAGCAGAGATAATAGGAGGAACACTGAAGCTTTCTTT

abundance: once
v_gene: TRBV30
d_gene: TRBD1
j_gene: TRBJ1-6
CDR3aa: CAWRVGDRRNSPLHF
CDR3nt: TGTGCCTGGAGGGTAGGGGACAGGAGGAATTCACCCCTCCACTTT

abundance: NA
v_gene: TRBV11-3
d_gene: NA
j_gene: TRBJ1-5
CDR3aa: CASSLSGNNQPQHF
CDR3nt: TGTGCCAGCAGCTTAAGCGGTAACAATCAGCCCCAGCATTTT

abundance: NA
v_gene: TRBV7-3
d_gene: NA
j_gene: TRBJ1-5
CDR3aa: CASSFSPQSNQPQHF
CDR3nt: TGTGCCAGCAGCTTCTCCCCCCAGAGCAATCAGCCCCAGCATTTT

abundance: NA
v_gene: TRBV11-2
d_gene: NA
j_gene: TRBJ2-7
CDR3aa: CASSSFVEQYF
CDR3nt: TGTGCCAGCAGCTCGTTCGTCGAGCAGTACTTC

abundance: NA
v_gene: TRBV7-8
d_gene: TRBD2
j_gene: TRBJ2-3
CDR3aa: CASSLERGGLGKDTQYF
CDR3nt: TGTGCCAGCAGCTTGGAGCGGGGGGGCCTAGGAAAAGATACGCAGTATTTT

abundance: NA
v_gene: TRBV6-5
d_gene: NA
j_gene: TRBJ1-1
CDR3aa: CASSYSPSLRVGEAFF
CDR3nt: TGTGCCAGCAGTTACTCGCCGAGCCTCAGGGTCGGTGAAGCTTTCTTT

abundance: NA
v_gene: TRBV10-2
d_gene: TRBD1
j_gene: TRBJ2-7
CDR3aa: CASSMTGGYEQYF
CDR3nt: TGCGCCAGCAGTATGACAGGGGGGTACGAGCAGTACTTC

abundance: NA
v_gene: TRBV4-1
d_gene: NA
j_gene: TRBJ1-6
CDR3aa: CASSQDSPLHF
CDR3nt: TGCGCCAGCAGCCAGGACTCACCCCTCCACTTT

abundance: NA
v_gene: TRBV10-3
d_gene: TRBD2
j_gene: TRBJ2-1
CDR3aa: CAIGPREAGVGNEQFF
CDR3nt: TGTGCCATCGGCCCCCGAGAGGCGGGAGTGGGGAATGAGCAGTTCTTC

abundance: few
v_gene: TRBV7-9
d_gene: NA
j_gene: TRBJ2-2
CDR3aa: CASSLDSPLTGELFF
CDR3nt: TGTGCCAGCAGCCTCGACAGCCCCCTCACCGGGGAGCTGTTTTTT

abundance: NA
v_gene: TRBV27
d_gene: TRBD1
j_gene: TRBJ1-2
CDR3aa: CASSLSPDRGGGYTF
CDR3nt: TGTGCCAGCAGTTTATCGCCGGACAGGGGGGGCGGCTACACCTTC

abundance: once
v_gene: TRBV6-5
d_gene: NA
j_gene: TRBJ1-1
CDR3aa: CASSYGQMNTEAFF
CDR3nt: TGTGCCAGCAGCTATGGACAAATGAACACTGAAGCTTTCTTT

abundance: once
v_gene: TRBV5-4
d_gene: NA
j_gene: TRBJ2-7
CDR3aa: CASSQPGWVDDEQYF
CDR3nt: TGTGCCAGCAGCCAACCCGGGTGGGTAGACGACGAGCAGTACTTC

abundance: NA
v_gene: TRBV28
d_gene: NA
j_gene: TRBJ1-1
CDR3aa: CASSLATGTNTEAFF
CDR3nt: TGTGCCAGCAGTCTCGCTACGGGTACGAACACTGAAGCTTTCTTT

abundance: once
v_gene: TRBV7-9
d_gene: TRBD1
j_gene: TRBJ1-4
CDR3aa: CASSRTGGDEKLFF
CDR3nt: TGTGCCAGCAGCCGGACAGGGGGGGATGAAAAACTGTTTTTT

abundance: few
v_gene: TRBV29-1
d_gene: NA
j_gene: TRBJ1-4
CDR3aa: CSIPGFGGEKLFF
CDR3nt: TGCAGCATTCCGGGCTTTGGGGGTGAAAAACTGTTTTTT

abundance: NA
v_gene: TRBV9
d_gene: TRBD2
j_gene: TRBJ2-2
CDR3aa: CASSDGTSGRYTGELFF
CDR3nt: TGTGCCAGCAGCGACGGGACTAGCGGGCGGTACACCGGGGAGCTGTTTTTT

abundance: NA
v_gene: TRBV5-4
d_gene: NA
j_gene: TRBJ1-4
CDR3aa: CASSLSSGANEKLFF
CDR3nt: TGTGCCAGCAGCTTGAGCTCAGGGGCTAATGAAAAACTGTTTTTT

abundance: NA
v_gene: TRBV30
d_gene: NA
j_gene: TRBJ1-2
CDR3aa: CAWSDRSISYGYTF
CDR3nt: TGTGCCTGGAGTGACAGAAGTATAAGCTATGGCTACACCTTC

abundance: NA
v_gene: TRBV5-1
d_gene: NA
j_gene: TRBJ2-7
CDR3aa: CASSLGDMTYEQYF
CDR3nt: TGCGCCAGCAGCTTGGGGGACATGACCTACGAGCAGTACTTC

abundance: NA
v_gene: TRBV7-2
d_gene: NA
j_gene: TRBJ2-2
CDR3aa: CASSLVRNTGELFF
CDR3nt: TGTGCCAGCAGCTTAGTTAGGAACACCGGGGAGCTGTTTTTT

abundance: NA
v_gene: TRBV30
d_gene: NA
j_gene: TRBJ1-4
CDR3aa: CAWSVLREKLFF
CDR3nt: TGTGCCTGGAGTGTACTCCGTGAAAAACTGTTTTTT

abundance: NA
v_gene: TRBV6-5
d_gene: NA
j_gene: TRBJ1-2
CDR3aa: CAGTRRGELDGYTF
CDR3nt: TGTGCCGGAACTCGGCGGGGGGAACTAGATGGCTACACCTTC

abundance: NA
v_gene: TRBV24-1
d_gene: NA
j_gene: TRBJ2-5
CDR3aa: CATSADTSETQYF
CDR3nt: TGTGCCACCAGCGCCGACACGTCGGAGACCCAGTACTTC

abundance: NA
v_gene: TRBV11-3
d_gene: TRBD1
j_gene: TRBJ1-2
CDR3aa: CASGTGGYGYTF
CDR3nt: TGTGCCAGCGGGACAGGTGGCTATGGCTACACCTTC

abundance: NA
v_gene: TRBV24-1
d_gene: NA
j_gene: TRBJ1-6
CDR3aa: CATSDWDSPLHF
CDR3nt: TGTGCCACCAGTGATTGGGATTCACCCCTCCACTTT

abundance: NA
v_gene: TRBV27
d_gene: TRBD2
j_gene: TRBJ2-7
CDR3aa: CASRVQTSADYEQYF
CDR3nt: TGTGCCAGCAGAGTCCAGACTAGCGCCGATTACGAGCAGTACTTC

abundance: NA
v_gene: TRBV11-2
d_gene: TRBD2
j_gene: TRBJ2-5
CDR3aa: CASSRGGVGKRETQYF
CDR3nt: TGTGCCAGCAGCCGGGGGGGAGTGGGTAAAAGGGAGACCCAGTACTTC

abundance: NA
v_gene: TRBV7-2
d_gene: TRBD2
j_gene: TRBJ2-1
CDR3aa: CASRTRAGRNEQFF
CDR3nt: TGTGCCAGCAGAACACGAGCGGGAAGAAATGAGCAGTTCTTC

abundance: NA
v_gene: TRBV11-3
d_gene: NA
j_gene: TRBJ2-7
CDR3aa: CASSLVWRGRHYEQYF
CDR3nt: TGTGCCAGCAGCTTAGTTTGGCGGGGGCGTCACTACGAGCAGTACTTC

abundance: NA
v_gene: TRBV30
d_gene: TRBD2
j_gene: TRBJ2-3
CDR3aa: CAWSVDLIAGGLTDTQYF
CDR3nt: TGTGCCTGGAGTGTCGACCTGATAGCGGGGGGACTCACAGATACGCAGTATTTT

abundance: NA
v_gene: TRBV11-2
d_gene: TRBD1
j_gene: TRBJ2-2
CDR3aa: CASSHSGTVLGTGELFF
CDR3nt: TGTGCCAGCAGCCACAGTGGGACAGTCCTGGGTACCGGGGAGCTGTTTTTT

abundance: NA
v_gene: TRBV6-5
d_gene: TRBD1
j_gene: TRBJ2-7
CDR3aa: CASIPGQGLGEQYF
CDR3nt: TGTGCCAGCATCCCTGGACAGGGTTTAGGGGAGCAGTACTTC

abundance: NA
v_gene: TRBV25-1
d_gene: TRBD1
j_gene: TRBJ1-1
CDR3aa: CASSESGTVNTEAFF
CDR3nt: TGTGCCAGCAGCGAGTCCGGGACAGTGAACACTGAAGCTTTCTTT

abundance: once
v_gene: TRBV27
d_gene: TRBD1
j_gene: TRBJ1-1
CDR3aa: CASSLRQGAHMNTEAFF
CDR3nt: TGTGCCAGCAGTTTACGGCAGGGGGCTCACATGAACACTGAAGCTTTCTTT

abundance: NA
v_gene: TRBV7-8
d_gene: NA
j_gene: TRBJ2-7
CDR3aa: CASSLGGVGYEQYF
CDR3nt: TGTGCCAGCAGCTTGGGAGGCGTCGGCTACGAGCAGTACTTC

abundance: NA
v_gene: TRBV10-3
d_gene: TRBD2
j_gene: TRBJ2-7
CDR3aa: CAISKIPGLAGGRLAYEQYF
CDR3nt: TGTGCCATCAGCAAAATCCCGGGACTAGCGGGGGGACGGCTCGCCTACGAGCAGTACTTC

abundance: once
v_gene: TRBV30
d_gene: NA
j_gene: TRBJ1-1
CDR3aa: CAWGPGRRETEAFF
CDR3nt: TGTGCCTGGGGTCCGGGACGGAGGGAGACTGAAGCTTTCTTT

abundance: NA
v_gene: TRBV5-1
d_gene: NA
j_gene: TRBJ2-7
CDR3aa: CASSLQAGSVGEQYF
CDR3nt: TGCGCCAGCAGCTTGCAGGCGGGGAGTGTGGGGGAGCAGTACTTC

abundance: NA
v_gene: TRBV4-3
d_gene: TRBD2
j_gene: TRBJ2-1
CDR3aa: CASSWTSGRGDEQFF
CDR3nt: TGCGCCAGCAGCTGGACTAGCGGGAGAGGGGATGAGCAGTTCTTC